Listed here are 10 T cell receptor beta chains from one sample, sequenced in a study of T-cell memory formation after mild COVID-19. MiXCR, applied by TCRdb to the 5' RACE reads, yields one record per CDR3 protein. This table holds roughly 610,000 distinct CDR3 sequences, about 18% found once. Sequencing used PBMCs or a T cell subset sorted from them (not recorded which). These receptors all stem from an adult woman who had mild COVID-19 (a few samples of this study predate the infection). Cell type and time point are not known.

This clonotype was counted between two and nine times. The chain couples TRBV7-9 to TRBJ2-5; 9 bases are a match to TRBD1. This CDR3 has 16 residues. The germline V gene encodes CDR1 SEHNR and CDR2 FQNEAQ (reference sequence). V dropped 5 bases and J dropped 5; count of bases not matched to a gene: 12. CDR3 amino acids: CASSVGTGIVVETQYF. The CDR3 bases are TGTGCCAGCAGCGTCGGGACAGGGATCGTAGTGGAGACCCAGTACTTC.

The sample holds a few counts of this clonotype. The chain has TRBV28 and TRBJ1-1; D gene unclear. The CDR3 loop spans 14 amino acids. Trimming stripped 5 bases from V and 7 bases from J, with 17 bases between. Per the germline V gene, CDR1 is MDHEN and CDR2 is SYDVKM. This chain's CDR3 is CASSPQTPPLEAFF. In DNA, the CDR3 is TGTGCCAGCAGTCCTCAAACACCCCCCCTTGAAGCTTTCTTT. Full variable domain (missing parts from reference TRBV28 and TRBJ1-1): DVKVTQSSRYLVKRTGEKVFLECVQDMDHENMFWYRQDPGLGLRLIYFSYDVKMKEKGDIPEGYSVSREKKERFSLILESASTNQTSMYLCASSPQTPPLEAFFGQGTRLTVV.

This clonotype was observed at least ten times. The chain joins TRBV5-1 to TRBJ2-5; 9 bases match TRBD2. The length of the CDR3 is 14 residues. V was pared by 4 bases and J by 8 bases, with 9 bases of the junction left unmatched. CDR1 is SGHRS and CDR2 is YFSETQ in the germline V gene. CDR3 amino acids: CASSPSGDGVTQYF. In DNA form, the CDR3 reads TGCGCCAGCAGCCCTAGCGGGGACGGAGTTACCCAGTACTTC.

This clonotype appeared a few times. The chain joins TRBV6-2 or TRBV6-3 to TRBJ2-1, with 7 bases lining up with TRBD2. This CDR3 contains 13 residues. CDR1 MNHEY and CDR2 SVGEGT come from the germline V gene. The junction had 6 bases not matched to a gene; V was cut back by 7 bases and J by 6 bases. The CDR3 DNA sequence: TGTGCCAGCATGGCGGGAGCAGGCAATGAGCAGTTCTTC. It is translated as CASMAGAGNEQFF.

The rearrangement joins TRBV30 to TRBJ1-5; D is unclear. The germline V gene has CDR1 GTSNPN and CDR2 SVGIG (reference sequence). Trimming took off 0 bases at V and 4 bases at J, with 7 bases between the two ends. This CDR3 spans 13 amino acids. Here the CDR3 reads CAWSVTENQPQHF. The CDR3 nucleotides read TGTGCCTGGAGTGTTACGGAGAATCAGCCCCAGCATTTT.

The rearrangement uses TRBV7-2 and TRBJ2-7; D is unresolved. Trimming took off 1 base at V and 2 bases at J, with 6 bases between the two ends. This CDR3 has 13 amino acids. Germline CDR1 and CDR2: SGHTA and FQGNSA. CDR3 nucleotide sequence: TGTGCCAGCAGCTTAGACAAAACCTACGAGCAGTACTTC. Its protein is CASSLDKTYEQYF.

This clonotype has a handful of counts. The V gene is TRBV5-1, the J gene TRBJ2-4; the D gene is possibly TRBD2 (6 bases). Germline V gene data show CDR1 as SGHRS and CDR2 as YFSETQ. This CDR3 spans 15 amino acids. Trimming left V 3 bases short and J 1 base short, with 11 bases between. CDR3 DNA: TGCGCCAGCAGCTCGACCCGGGGGGCCAAAAACATTCAGTACTTC. Encoded protein: CASSSTRGAKNIQYF.

This clonotype has a handful of counts. The chain carries TRBV24-1 and TRBJ2-5; possible D gene TRBD2, 6 bases. CDR1 and CDR2 (germline): KGHDR, SFDVKD. The V end was cut by 4 bases, the J end by 5 bases, with 22 bases between. This CDR3 region has 17 residues. The CDR3 is CATSDGLGGYGVETQYF. As DNA, the CDR3 is TGTGCCACCAGTGACGGCCTCGGGGGTTACGGCGTGGAGACCCAGTACTTC.

In this sample, this clonotype turned up a few times. The rearrangement uses TRBV4-1 and TRBJ1-2; 8 bases align to TRBD1. Germline V CDR1 and CDR2: MGHRA, YSYEKL. The CDR3 loop spans 18 amino acids. The V and J ends lost 6 bases and 3 bases, in that order; junction bases with no gene match: 18. CDR3 protein: CASSPRSPGTGLYYGYTF. In nucleotides, the CDR3 is TGCGCCAGCAGTCCTCGCTCTCCCGGGACAGGTCTATACTATGGCTACACCTTC.

This chain links TRBV5-1 with TRBJ2-3, with 8 nucleotides matching TRBD1. V lost 2 bases and J lost 7; bases outside the gene matches: 15. Looked up from germline, CDR1 is SGHRS and CDR2 is YFSETQ. The CDR3 has 17 amino acids. CDR3 nucleotides: TGCGCCAGCAGCTTAGGTCAGGGCCCCCGGGACAGGTATACGCAGTATTTT. Amino acids: CASSLGQGPRDRYTQYF.